Included here is one T cell receptor beta chain sequence, with context. The record originates from a study of blood T cell repertoires in COVID-19. In the study overall: Sample material is recorded as cDNA or gDNA derived from T cells, B-cell-depleted T cells, or PBMCs.

CDR1 is SGHDN, CDR2 FVKESK, per germline. V gave up 0 bases and J gave up 4 bases; unmatched junction bases: 4. The CDR3 has 15 residues. In the authors' workflow: Amplification with reference gene primers provided the estimates of nucleated cell counts. Repertoires were generated with immunoSEQ multiplex PCR, while TCRdb's copy carries only in-frame clones and drops some. V and J calls and clone size are as listed in that table; D and trimming were resolved from the DNA. The data hold 110,000 or so clones, with roughly 85% observed a single time. This clonotype originated in a woman aged 55-75 years with COVID-19, enrolled during active disease. J is TRBJ2-3 and V is TRBV14; the match to TRBD2 covers 7 bases. Sequencing input: peripheral blood. CDR3 residues: CASSQDWGGSDTQYF. The CDR3 bases are TGTGCCAGCAGCCAAGATTGGGGGGGGTCAGATACGCAGTATTTT.